A selection of T cell receptor beta chains follows, all from one sample in a study of OX40 agonist ivuxolimab in advanced cancers. TCRdb's table, derived via immunoSEQ multiplex PCR, lists solely in-frame clones and lacks some. This table holds 70,000 or so clones, around four fifths found once. The sequencing used CD4+ or CD8+ T cells sorted from blood, collected in a trial of the OX40 agonist ivuxolimab. These receptors all come from an adult with an advanced solid tumor such as melanoma, head and neck, liver or kidney cancer. The CDR3 runs from the conserved cysteine through the conserved F or W. D genes are given only for firm matches. Not all rows give a size; the values are once, few, many and, for expanded clones, a class.

cdr3_aa,cdr3_nt,v_call,j_call,clone_size,d_call
CASSQEPLSGETQYF,TGCGCCAGCAGCCAAGAGCCGCTTTCGGGTGAGACCCAGTACTTC,TRBV4-1,TRBJ2-5,.,.
CASSIDLTSSEQFF,TGTGCCAGTAGTATAGATCTGACTAGCTCCGAGCAGTTCTTC,TRBV19,TRBJ2-1,few,TRBD2
CASSSSPGGLETQYF,TGTGCCAGTAGTTCAAGCCCCGGGGGATTGGAGACCCAGTACTTC,TRBV19,TRBJ2-5,.,.
CASSWETRVSTEAFF,TGCGCCAGCAGCTGGGAGACGCGGGTGAGCACTGAAGCTTTCTTT,TRBV5-1,TRBJ1-1,.,.
CASSLGDRVYGYTF,TGTGCCAGCAGCTTGGGGGACAGGGTCTATGGCTACACCTTC,TRBV7-9,TRBJ1-2,.,TRBD1
CASWRGKGETQYF,TGTGCCAGCTGGAGGGGGAAGGGAGAGACCCAGTACTTC,TRBV6-5,TRBJ2-5,.,.
CASNGTGSDTGELFF,TGTGCCAGCAATGGCACAGGGTCGGACACCGGGGAGCTGTTTTTT,TRBV6-4,TRBJ2-2,.,.
CASSLWVPATNEKLFF,TGTGCCAGCAGTTTATGGGTACCTGCAACTAATGAAAAACTGTTTTTT,TRBV27,TRBJ1-4,.,.
CASRRQAGLGPYGYTF,TGTGCCAGCAGGCGACAGGCGGGGTTAGGGCCTTATGGCTACACCTTC,TRBV28,TRBJ1-2,.,.
CASGQGSYGYTF,TGCGCCAGTGGACAGGGGTCCTATGGCTACACCTTC,TRBV5-5,TRBJ1-2,.,TRBD1
CASGLVAGPANYGYTF,TGTGCTAGTGGTTTGGTCGCAGGGCCTGCTAACTATGGCTACACCTTC,TRBV12-5,TRBJ1-2,.,.
CASSLRGEVVDEQYF,TGTGCCAGCAGTCTCCGGGGAGAAGTGGTCGACGAGCAGTACTTC,TRBV27,TRBJ2-7,once,.
CASSERGAVGYGYTF,TGCGCCAGCAGCGAGCGGGGGGCAGTAGGGTATGGCTACACCTTC,TRBV5-1,TRBJ1-2,.,.
CASSLGQGNYNEQFF,TGTGCTAGCAGCCTCGGACAGGGGAACTACAATGAGCAGTTCTTC,TRBV7-7,TRBJ2-1,.,TRBD1
CASSPLSAIGGNTGELFF,TGTGCCAGCAGCCCCCTTTCAGCCATCGGGGGGAACACCGGGGAGCTGTTTTTT,TRBV7-6,TRBJ2-2,.,.
CASSPDRVASGANVLTF,TGTGCCAGCAGCCCGGACAGGGTGGCTTCTGGGGCCAACGTCCTGACTTTC,TRBV14,TRBJ2-6,.,TRBD1
CASSQERLLDTEAFF,TGCGCCAGCAGCCAAGAGAGGTTGTTGGACACTGAAGCTTTCTTT,TRBV4-1,TRBJ1-1,.,.
CASSEDGNTEAFF,TGTGCCAGCAGCGAAGACGGGAACACTGAAGCTTTCTTT,TRBV2,TRBJ1-1,.,.
CASSWSTDTIYF,TGTGCCAGCAGCTGGTCCACCGACACCATATATTTT,TRBV7-9,TRBJ1-3,.,.
CASRIPRAGELFF,TGTGCCAGCAGGATCCCGAGGGCCGGGGAGCTGTTTTTT,TRBV6-5,TRBJ2-2,.,.
CASPGLAVGDTQYF,TGCGCCAGCCCGGGACTAGCGGTCGGAGATACGCAGTATTTT,TRBV10-1,TRBJ2-3,.,TRBD2
CASSPGLADHNEQFF,TGTGCCAGCAGTCCAGGACTAGCGGACCACAATGAGCAGTTCTTC,TRBV6-4,TRBJ2-1,once,TRBD2
CASSTTDMNTEAFF,TGTGCCAGCTCCACAACAGATATGAACACTGAAGCTTTCTTT,TRBV7-9,TRBJ1-1,.,.
CASSLRTGAAETQYF,TGTGCCAGCAGCTTAAGGACAGGGGCGGCAGAGACCCAGTACTTC,TRBV5-6,TRBJ2-5,once,TRBD1
CASSSDRGSYEQYF,TGTGCCAGCAGCTCAGACAGGGGCTCCTACGAGCAGTACTTC,TRBV7-2,TRBJ2-7,.,TRBD1
CASSEATKNIQYF,TGTGCCAGCAGCGAGGCCACCAAAAACATTCAGTACTTC,TRBV7-9,TRBJ2-4,.,.
CASSYTETYEQYF,TGTGCCAGCAGTTACACGGAAACCTACGAGCAGTACTTC,TRBV6-5,TRBJ2-7,few,.
CASSPSLRLGETQYF,TGTGCCAGCAGCCCCTCCCTGCGCCTCGGAGAGACCCAGTACTTC,TRBV7-9,TRBJ2-5,.,.
CASIKFGSGTQYF,TGTGCCAGCATAAAGTTCGGGTCCGGTACGCAGTATTTT,TRBV27,TRBJ2-3,.,.
CACIPGTTNTGELFF,TGTGCCTGTATACCCGGGACTACCAACACCGGGGAGCTGTTTTTT,TRBV2,TRBJ2-2,.,TRBD2
CASSLEDHTNEQFF,TGCGCCAGCAGCTTGGAGGACCATACCAATGAGCAGTTCTTC,TRBV5-1,TRBJ2-1,.,.
CASSEVRATQPQHF,TGTGCCAGCAGTGAAGTTAGGGCGACTCAGCCCCAGCATTTT,TRBV2,TRBJ1-5,few,.
CATSSPGRREYEQYF,TGTGCCACCAGCTCCCCCGGTCGGCGGGAGTACGAGCAGTACTTC,TRBV15,TRBJ2-7,.,TRBD2
CASSLMGQGLSEAFF,TGTGCCAGCAGCTTAATGGGACAGGGTTTGAGTGAAGCTTTCTTT,TRBV7-3,TRBJ1-1,once,TRBD1
CASAFVGAARETQYF,TGTGCCAGCGCGTTCGTCGGGGCAGCTAGAGAGACCCAGTACTTC,TRBV6-1,TRBJ2-5,.,.
CASSLVGGRTDTQYF,TGTGCCAGCAGCTTAGTGGGTGGTAGAACAGATACGCAGTATTTT,TRBV7-9,TRBJ2-3,few,.
CASSLTGGINQPQHF,TGTGCCAGTAGTTTAACGGGTGGGATAAATCAGCCCCAGCATTTT,TRBV19,TRBJ1-5,.,.
CASSESGGTSGETDTQYF,TGCGCCAGCAGTGAGTCGGGGGGGACTAGCGGGGAGACGGATACGCAGTATTTT,TRBV10-1,TRBJ2-3,.,TRBD2
CASRARETQYF,TGTGCCAGCAGGGCCAGGGAGACCCAGTACTTC,TRBV6-5,TRBJ2-5,once,.
CASSSDSQETQYF,TGTGCCAGCAGTTCAGACAGCCAAGAGACCCAGTACTTC,TRBV25-1,TRBJ2-5,.,.
CASSQLQDNEKLFF,TGTGCCAGCAGCCAATTACAGGATAATGAAAAACTGTTTTTT,TRBV16,TRBJ1-4,few,.
CASSVSGGTQYF,TGTGCCAGCAGTGTGTCGGGTGGTACGCAGTATTTT,TRBV25-1,TRBJ2-3,.,.
CASSSSGGAKTQYF,TGTGCCAGCAGCTCGAGCGGGGGGGCAAAGACCCAGTACTTC,TRBV7-3,TRBJ2-5,.,TRBD2
CASSQVQGGTYGYTF,TGCGCCAGCAGCCAAGTGCAGGGGGGGACGTATGGCTACACCTTC,TRBV4-3,TRBJ1-2,once,TRBD1
CASRGLAGGTGELFF,TGTGCCAGCAGGGGACTAGCGGGAGGCACCGGGGAGCTGTTTTTT,TRBV6-1,TRBJ2-2,.,TRBD2
CASSLVLGGGEQYF,TGCGCCAGCAGCTTGGTGTTAGGGGGCGGCGAGCAGTACTTC,TRBV5-1,TRBJ2-7,once,TRBD1
CASSLESGAGQPQHF,TGCGCCAGCAGCTTGGAGTCGGGGGCGGGCCAGCCCCAGCATTTT,TRBV5-1,TRBJ1-5,.,.
CASSPLGGSINEQFF,TGTGCCAGCAGCCCCCTTGGCGGGAGCATTAATGAGCAGTTCTTC,TRBV7-2,TRBJ2-1,.,TRBD2
CASSLGTGQETQYF,TGTGCCAGCAGCCTGGGGACTGGTCAAGAGACCCAGTACTTC,TRBV4-2,TRBJ2-5,once,.
CASSFGGEGEKLFF,TGCGCCAGCAGCTTTGGGGGAGAGGGGGAAAAACTGTTTTTT,TRBV5-1,TRBJ1-4,few,.
CASSPGTSGRNSPLHF,TGTGCCAGCAGTCCGGGGACGTCAGGCAGAAATTCACCCCTCCACTTT,TRBV27,TRBJ1-6,few,.
CASSPFAPLNTGELFF,TGTGCCAGCTCACCATTCGCCCCCTTGAACACCGGGGAGCTGTTTTTT,TRBV18,TRBJ2-2,.,.
CASSLKTGAGGEKLFF,TGTGCCAGCAGTTTAAAAACAGGGGCCGGGGGCGAAAAACTGTTTTTT,TRBV27,TRBJ1-4,.,TRBD1
CASSLSQGYGYTF,TGTGCCAGCAGTCTCTCACAGGGATACGGCTACACCTTC,TRBV28,TRBJ1-2,.,.